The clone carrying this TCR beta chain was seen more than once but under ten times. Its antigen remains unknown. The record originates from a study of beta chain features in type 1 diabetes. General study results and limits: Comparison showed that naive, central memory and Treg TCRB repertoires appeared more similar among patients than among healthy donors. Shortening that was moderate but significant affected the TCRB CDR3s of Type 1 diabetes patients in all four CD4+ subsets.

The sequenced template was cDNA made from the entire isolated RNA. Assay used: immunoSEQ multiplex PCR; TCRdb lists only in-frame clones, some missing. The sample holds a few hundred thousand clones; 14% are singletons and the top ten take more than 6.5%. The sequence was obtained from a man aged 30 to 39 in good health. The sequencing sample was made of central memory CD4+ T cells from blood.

The CDR3 spells CASKLQGNTEAFF. CDR3 DNA sequence: TGTGCCAGCAAACTACAGGGTAACACTGAAGCTTTCTTT. V usage is TRBV2 and J usage is TRBJ1-1, with D tentatively TRBD1 (6 bases). V was pared by 7 bases and J by 2 bases, with 11 bases between. This CDR3 has 13 amino acids. Germline assignment: CDR1 SNHLY and CDR2 FYNNEI. Together with reference TRBV2 and TRBJ1-1, the CDR3 gives the full variable domain: EPEVTQTPSHQVTQMGQEVILRCVPISNHLYFYWYRQILGQKVEFLVSFYNNEISEKSEIFDDQFSVERPDGSNFTLKIRSTKLEDSAMYFCASKLQGNTEAFFGQGTRLTVV.